The 20 T cell receptor beta chains below all came from one sample that was sequenced in a study of cytomegalovirus exposure and HLA in healthy donors. Sequencing was performed with immunoSEQ multiplex PCR; in TCRdb, only in-frame clones are kept and a portion is missing. The sample shows over 150,000 clones, around 83% of them seen only once. Sequencing used PBMCs. These receptors were obtained from a woman between 25 and 40 years old in good health and CMV-seropositive.

The chain carries TRBV28 and TRBJ2-3, with D possibly TRBD1 on 8 matching bases. V dropped 8 bases and J dropped 5 bases, with 26 bases sitting between them. Germline assignment: CDR1 MDHEN and CDR2 SYDVKM. This CDR3 spans 17 amino acids. The CDR3 sequence is CASGQGGLAAQQDTQYF. The CDR3 coding sequence is TGTGCCAGCGGACAGGGAGGTCTAGCGGCCCAACAAGATACGCAGTATTTT.

The chain has TRBV28 and TRBJ1-1; 11 positions agree with TRBD1. From germline, CDR1 is MDHEN and CDR2 SYDVKM. CDR3 size: 16 residues. V trimming: 2 bases; J trimming: 0 bases; junction bases outside the gene matches: 2. CDR3 protein: CASSLGQGALNTEAFF. CDR3 DNA sequence: TGTGCCAGCAGTTTAGGACAGGGGGCCCTGAACACTGAAGCTTTCTTT.

The chain is built from TRBV19 and TRBJ2-1, with 9 bases aligning to TRBD2. The CDR3 is 18 residues long. The junction had 10 bases not matched to a gene; V was cut back by 0 bases and J by 4 bases. From germline, CDR1 is LNHDA and CDR2 SQIVND (reference sequence). The CDR3 loop reads CASSIDRIAGVFYNEQFF. DNA for the CDR3: TGTGCCAGTAGTATAGATCGAATAGCGGGAGTCTTTTACAATGAGCAGTTCTTC.

J is TRBJ2-1 and V is TRBV30, with D possibly TRBD2 on 5 matching bases. The CDR3 contains 15 residues. V lost 0 bases and J lost 8, with 17 bases in between. Germline CDR1 and CDR2: GTSNPN and SVGIG (reference sequence). DNA for the CDR3: TGTGCCTGGAGTGTAACCAGCGGAAACCGGGATGAGCAGTTCTTC. Translated: CAWSVTSGNRDEQFF.

This chain joins TRBV2 and TRBJ1-6; 7 bases match TRBD1. Germline V lookup: CDR1 SNHLY, CDR2 FYNNEI. The CDR3 length is 14 residues. V trimming: 4 bases; J trimming: 8 bases; junction bases outside the gene matches: 5. The CDR3 sequence is CASSGGQKDSPLHF. CDR3 in DNA: TGTGCCAGCAGTGGGGGACAGAAGGATTCACCCCTCCACTTT.

The count of this clone is one. The chain is built from TRBV27 and TRBJ2-3; 9 nucleotides agree with TRBD2. Germline V CDR1 and CDR2: MNHEY, SMNVEV (reference sequence). V was pared by 8 bases and J by 5 bases, with 5 bases of the junction left unmatched. The CDR3 extends over 13 amino acids. The CDR3, as DNA: TGTGCCAGCGGATTAGCGGGAGTAGATACGCAGTATTTT. Its protein product is CASGLAGVDTQYF.

A single count supports this clone. The rearrangement links TRBV29-1 to TRBJ1-1; D gene ambiguous. The CDR3 spans 13 residues. Looked up from germline, CDR1 is SQVTM and CDR2 is ANQGSEA. V was clipped by 2 bases and J by 1 base, with 8 bases between them. The CDR3 DNA sequence: TGCAGCGTTGAAATGAGGGAGAACACTGAAGCTTTCTTT. This encodes CSVEMRENTEAFF.

The chain recombines TRBV6-6 with TRBJ2-7; 7 bases fit TRBD1. V was clipped by 3 bases and J by 6 bases; unmatched bases: 8. Germline CDR1 reads MNHNY; CDR2 reads SVGAGI (reference sequence). This CDR3 comprises 14 residues. The CDR3 loop reads CASSYETGWSEQYF. The CDR3 DNA sequence: TGTGCCAGCAGTTATGAGACAGGGTGGAGCGAGCAGTACTTC.

The chain carries TRBV9 and TRBJ2-7; 9 positions match TRBD2. The CDR3 spans 15 residues. Trimming took 0 bases from V and 2 from J; bases not matched to a gene: 3. Germline assignment: CDR1 SGDLS and CDR2 YYNGEE. In DNA, the CDR3 is TGTGCCAGCAGCGTAGGTAGCGGGGGACCCTACGAGCAGTACTTC. It is translated as CASSVGSGGPYEQYF. Full variable domain (remainder filled in from reference TRBV9 and TRBJ2-7): DSGVTQTPKHLITATGQRVTLRCSPRSGDLSVYWYQQSLDQGLQFLIQYYNGEERAKGNILERFSAQQFPDLHSELNLSSLELGDSALYFCASSVGSGGPYEQYFGPGTRLTVT.

The gene calls are TRBV19 and TRBJ1-2, with D perhaps matching TRBD1 (5 bases). Trimming stripped 1 base from V and 0 bases from J, with 9 bases between. Per the germline V gene, CDR1 is LNHDA and CDR2 is SQIVND (reference sequence). This CDR3 has 15 amino acids. This CDR3 is CASSIAAGTNYGYTF. The CDR3 coding sequence is TGTGCCAGTAGTATAGCGGCAGGGACTAACTATGGCTACACCTTC.

The chain is built from TRBV2 and TRBJ2-4, with D perhaps matching TRBD2 (6 bases). The ends were cut back, 8 bases at V and 1 base at J, with 18 bases in the middle. This CDR3 has 16 residues. Looked up from germline, CDR1 is SNHLY and CDR2 is FYNNEI. The CDR3 DNA reads TGTGCCAGCTGGGGAGGAGCACGGGGGGCCAAAAACATTCAGTACTTC. This translates into CASWGGARGAKNIQYF.

The chain uses TRBV6-1 and TRBJ2-7; TRBD2 agrees at 7 bases. The trim removed 6 bases at V and 0 bases at J, leaving 5 bases unmatched. CDR1 MNHNS and CDR2 SASEGT come from the germline V gene. The CDR3 spans 14 residues. For the CDR3, the DNA is TGTGCCAGCAGGCTAGCGGAGGCCTCCTACGAGCAGTACTTC. Translating it yields CASRLAEASYEQYF.

This rearrangement joins TRBV5-1 to TRBJ2-3, with 9 positions matching TRBD2. The CDR3 is 16 residues long. Trimming took 0 bases from V and 6 from J; bases not matched to a gene: 8. Per the germline V gene, CDR1 is SGHRS and CDR2 is YFSETQ. As DNA, the CDR3 is TGCGCCAGCAGCTTGGTAGTGGCGGGAGGGACCGATACGCAGTATTTT. It is translated as CASSLVVAGGTDTQYF.

This chain joins TRBV6-5 and TRBJ2-1, with TRBD1 identical over 7 bases. CDR3 length: 13 amino acids. J was trimmed by 12 bases and V by 3 bases; bases with no gene match: 8. Germline lookup yields CDR1 MNHEY and CDR2 SVGAGI. The CDR3 protein is CASSYLRDSPQFF. CDR3 nucleotide sequence: TGTGCCAGCAGTTATCTGAGGGACAGCCCGCAGTTCTTC.

This sequence joins TRBV6-5 and TRBJ2-7; 8 bases line up with TRBD1. Germline CDR1 reads MNHEY; CDR2 reads SVGAGI. The V segment lost 8 bases and the J segment 3 bases; nucleotides outside the gene matches: 9. There are 14 residues in the CDR3. The DNA of the CDR3 is TGTGCCAGCGGCCGGGACAGGACATACTACGAGCAGTACTTC. Translating gives CASGRDRTYYEQYF.

This rearrangement joins TRBV6-1 to TRBJ1-3; no reliable D call. CDR3 size: 13 residues. From germline, CDR1 is MNHNS and CDR2 SASEGT. Trimming took 8 bases from V and 0 from J, leaving 8 bases between them. CDR3 nucleotides: TGTGCCAGCCCCGCGGTCTCTGGAAACACCATATATTTT. Its translation: CASPAVSGNTIYF.

The chain joins TRBV28 to TRBJ2-7, with D possibly being TRBD1 (6 bases). The germline V gene has CDR1 MDHEN and CDR2 SYDVKM. This CDR3 region has 16 residues. Trimming removed 2 bases at V and 2 bases at J, with 16 bases between. Here the CDR3 reads CASSLLVGQLTYEQYF. DNA for the CDR3: TGTGCCAGCAGTTTACTGGTGGGACAACTAACCTACGAGCAGTACTTC.

V gene TRBV7-2 combines with J gene TRBJ2-7; the D is unclear. This CDR3 spans 18 amino acids. Germline assignment: CDR1 SGHTA and CDR2 FQGNSA. V was pared by 1 base and J by 2 bases, with 21 bases between. CDR3 in DNA: TGTGCCAGCAGCTTAGTCCCAATTGGTTCTTTACGGGCCTACGAGCAGTACTTC. This sequence encodes CASSLVPIGSLRAYEQYF.

The chain recombines TRBV15 with TRBJ1-3; tentative D call: TRBD1 (5 bases). The V gene lost 1 base and the J gene lost 1 base, with 11 bases spanning the gap. This CDR3 spans 16 amino acids. Germline V lookup: CDR1 LNHNV, CDR2 YYDKDF (reference sequence). The CDR3, as DNA: TGTGCCACCAGCAGAGTAGCGGGGGGATCTGGAAACACCATATATTTT. This codes for CATSRVAGGSGNTIYF.

The rearrangement joins TRBV12-5 to TRBJ1-5; D remains unclear. CDR1 is LGHNT, CDR2 FRNRAP, per germline. This CDR3 comprises 15 residues. V gave up 4 bases and J gave up 4 bases, with 14 bases separating them. This chain's CDR3 is CASGSSDGKNQPQHF. CDR3 DNA sequence: TGTGCTAGTGGTTCGTCGGACGGGAAAAATCAGCCCCAGCATTTT.